This TCR beta chain was sequenced during a study of CD8+CD57+ T cells in acquired aplastic anemia. Study-level information: About 11 million reads, on average, were obtained for CD4+ cells from healthy donors.

Investigators profiled TCR beta VDJ and CDR3 from genomic DNA template. TCRdb re-derived calls from the reads in MiXCR, one entry per CDR3 protein. There are just over 400,000 distinct CDR3 sequences in the sample; 60% to 80% occur only once, and 3% to 4.5% lies in the top ten. Trimming cost V 7 bases and J 4 bases, with 11 bases left between them. Germline CDR1 is SGHNT and CDR2 is YENEEA. This CDR3 comprises 13 residues. The J gene is TRBJ1-3, the V gene TRBV11-3, with D possibly matching TRBD1 (6 bases). Sequencing input: sorted CD4+, CD8+, or CD8+CD57+ T cells (not recorded which) from PBMCs. The clonotype comes from a human donor in good health, serving as a control. CDR3 coding DNA: TGTGCCAGCATCCCGGGGGCAGGAAACACCATATATTTT. Translation gives CASIPGAGNTIYF.